The 32 T cell receptor beta chains below come from one sample, sequenced in a study of Graves' ophthalmopathy and Graves' hyperthyroidism (dated by TCRdb to 2017 to 2018). The run used an Illumina HiSeq 2000. For repertoire sequencing, TCR beta CDR3 regions were amplified from RNA transcripts. The first round was an RT-PCR using HTBI primers with the Qiagen OneStep RT-PCR kit, and this first round was followed by a second-round multiplex PCR, then size selection and purification. TCRdb applied fastp at Q25 and MiXCR to the public reads, then kept only in-frame beta chains. One record per CDR3 amino acid sequence lists the most common genes and DNA. This sample comprises roughly 1.1 million distinct CDR3 sequences, about 36% of them detected only once. The ten largest clonotypes hold roughly 11% of the sample. The sequenced sample was peripheral blood or thyroid tissue (not recorded which). Every receptor here comes from an adult man with Graves' hyperthyroidism.

Concerning this clonotype: Given a much more abundant clone one base away, this may be a read error. J is TRBJ2-5 and V is TRBV11-2, with 13 bases aligning to TRBD2. CDR3 length equals 17 residues. From germline, CDR1 is SGHAT and CDR2 FQNNGV. After removal of 4 bases from V and 5 bases from J, the junction contained 10 bases not matched to a gene. The CDR3 sequence is CASSYQLLAGGLETQYF. CDR3 sequence (DNA): TGTGCCAGCAGCTACCAATTACTAGCGGGAGGGCTTGAGACCCAGTACTTC. Full variable domain (rest looked up from reference TRBV11-2 and TRBJ2-5): EAGVAQSPRYKIIEKRQSVAFWCNPISGHATLYWYQQILGQGPKLLIQFQNNGVVDDSQLPKDRFSAERLKGVDSTLKIQPAKLEDSAVYLCASSYQLLAGGLETQYFGPGTRLLVL.

This clonotype has a count of ten or more. The chain joins TRBV15 to TRBJ1-2, with D hard to call. The CDR3 runs to 15 residues. The V and J ends lost 3 bases and 4 bases respectively, with 15 bases between them. From germline, CDR1 is LNHNV and CDR2 YYDKDF (reference sequence). CDR3 sequence: CATSRMDGLIYGYTF. CDR3 in DNA: TGTGCCACCAGCAGGATGGACGGATTGATCTATGGCTACACCTTC.

This clonotype was detected ten times or more. The chain links TRBV10-3 to TRBJ1-2; D gene uncertain. The CDR3 spans 13 residues. Trimming cost V 10 bases and J 6 bases, with 18 bases left between them. Germline V lookup: CDR1 ENHRY, CDR2 SYGVKD. The CDR3 protein is CATSTNTKDGYTF. CDR3 DNA: TGTGCCACGTCAACAAACACAAAGGATGGCTACACCTTC.

The chain has TRBV4-1 and TRBJ1-3; no clear D gene. V was pared by 1 base and J by 1 base, with 14 bases between. This CDR3 has 17 residues. Germline CDR1 MGHRA, CDR2 YSYEKL. The CDR3 sequence is CASSQANDSPSGNTIYF. CDR3 nucleotide sequence: TGCGCCAGCAGCCAAGCTAACGATTCCCCTTCTGGAAACACCATATATTTT.

The chain joins TRBV2 to TRBJ2-7, with 11 bases lining up with TRBD1. V lost 6 bases and J lost 6; bases outside the gene matches: 10. Germline-derived CDR1 and CDR2 are SNHLY and FYNNEI. The CDR3 loop spans 15 amino acids. CDR3: CASRERGQGAAEQYF. For the CDR3, the DNA is TGTGCCAGCAGAGAGAGAGGACAGGGGGCTGCCGAGCAGTACTTC. Drawing the rest from reference TRBV2 and TRBJ2-7, the complete variable domain is EPEVTQTPSHQVTQMGQEVILRCVPISNHLYFYWYRQILGQKVEFLVSFYNNEISEKSEIFDDQFSVERPDGSNFTLKIRSTKLEDSAMYFCASRERGQGAAEQYFGPGTRLTVT.

This clonotype was observed many times. V usage is TRBV7-9 and J usage is TRBJ2-7, with 10 bases identical to TRBD1. This CDR3 region has 16 residues. V trimming: 0 bases; J trimming: 5 bases; junction bases outside the gene matches: 7. Germline V gene data show CDR1 as SEHNR and CDR2 as FQNEAQ (reference sequence). The CDR3 bases are TGTGCCAGCAGCTTAGCGCCGGGACAGGGGAAGGACGAGCAGTACTTC. Protein product: CASSLAPGQGKDEQYF.

This clonotype was picked up many times. The chain links TRBV15 to TRBJ2-7; 7 nucleotides line up with TRBD1. Germline lookup yields CDR1 LNHNV and CDR2 YYDKDF (reference sequence). This CDR3 is built from 14 residues. Unmatched junction bases numbered 3, after V lost 2 bases and J lost 2 bases. DNA of the CDR3: TGTGCCACCAGCAGAAGACAGGGCCCCTACGAGCAGTACTTC. Encoded protein: CATSRRQGPYEQYF.

This chain uses TRBV2 with TRBJ1-2; D is perhaps TRBD1 (6 bases). This CDR3 is 15 amino acids long. Germline V gives CDR1 SNHLY, CDR2 FYNNEI. V lost 4 bases to trimming and J lost 12 bases, with 24 bases between them. The CDR3 loop is CASSARDMLSSGNTF. The CDR3 DNA reads TGTGCCAGCAGTGCCCGGGACATGCTGAGCTCTGGAAACACCTTC.

This clonotype was seen at least ten times. J is TRBJ1-5 and V is TRBV10-3, with TRBD1 matching 9 bases. The ends lost 6 bases at V and 0 bases at J; junction bases unmatched: 15. This CDR3 has 19 amino acids. The germline gives CDR1 ENHRY, CDR2 SYGVKD. The CDR3 is CAISAPNRGPEVSNQPQHF. The CDR3 nucleotides are TGTGCCATCAGCGCCCCTAACAGGGGGCCGGAGGTTAGCAATCAGCCCCAGCATTTT.

This chain links TRBV6-2 or TRBV6-3 with TRBJ2-7; 8 positions match TRBD2. Germline loops: CDR1 MNHEY, CDR2 SVGEGT. The CDR3 length is 15 residues. J gave up 2 bases and V 6 bases, and 9 bases lay outside the gene matches. In nucleotides, the CDR3 is TGTGCCAGCAGCCGGGATAGGCGGGGGGCCTACGAGCAGTACTTC. Its translation is CASSRDRRGAYEQYF.

This clonotype has only a few counts. The chain joins TRBV2 to TRBJ2-7; TRBD2 might be the D (7 bases). Trimming removed 5 bases at V and 3 bases at J, with 14 bases between. The CDR3 loop spans 14 amino acids. Per the germline V gene, CDR1 is SNHLY and CDR2 is FYNNEI. The DNA of the CDR3 is TGTGCCAGCAGTTTTTGGGGGGGCTACTACGAGCAGTACTTC. Protein sequence: CASSFWGGYYEQYF.

This clonotype was counted ten times or more. V gene TRBV14 combines with J gene TRBJ2-5; D is ambiguous. CDR3 length equals 13 residues. CDR1 is SGHDN, CDR2 FVKESK, per germline. V was trimmed by 4 bases and J by 3 bases, leaving 9 bases between them. CDR3 nucleotide sequence: TGTGCCAGCAGCCCTCCGAATGAAGAGACCCAGTACTTC. Translation: CASSPPNEETQYF.

In this sample, this clonotype turned up many times. The gene calls are TRBV12-3 or TRBV12-4 and TRBJ2-5, with D tentatively TRBD2 (6 bases). There are 17 residues in the CDR3. The V end lost 4 bases, the J end lost 2 bases, and 20 bases lay between the germline ends. DNA of the CDR3: TGTGCCAGCAGTTCCCCAAGGCGTTTCGGGGGACAAGAGACCCAGTACTTC. Translated: CASSSPRRFGGQETQYF.

With regard to this clonotype: No conserved phenylalanine or tryptophan is present at the end of the CDR3, so a read error is the likely explanation. Because the CDR3's place on the DNA is in doubt, the DNA is left out and the CDR3 is given as listed by TCRdb. This chain connects TRBV29-1 to TRBJ1-1; TRBD1, the D gene given by the table, was not confirmed from the DNA. From its first to its last residue, the CDR3 has 11 amino acids. Germline V gives CDR1 SQVTM, CDR2 ANQGSEA. CDR3 sequence: CSVDSGTGLTT.

The chain has TRBV5-6 and TRBJ1-1; unclear D gene. The V and J ends lost 3 bases and 2 bases respectively, with 8 bases between them. In germline, CDR1 is SGHDT, CDR2 YYEEEE. This CDR3 has 13 amino acids. The CDR3: CASSSDVNTEAFF. The CDR3 DNA reads as TGTGCCAGCAGCTCCGACGTAAACACTGAAGCTTTCTTT.

The gene calls are TRBV9 and TRBJ1-5; the D is unclear. The CDR3 spans 15 residues. With 4 bases removed from V and 7 bases from J, the gap between germline ends came to 18 bases. CDR1 and CDR2 (germline): SGDLS, YYNGEE. The CDR3 DNA is TGTGCCAGCAGCCCACAAACAGCGGGGAGACAGCCCCAGCATTTT. The encoded protein is CASSPQTAGRQPQHF.

This clonotype was counted a few times. The chain has TRBV12-3 or TRBV12-4 and TRBJ2-2; 8 bases are a match to TRBD2. Unmatched junction bases numbered 5, after V lost 3 bases and J lost 2 bases. The CDR3 covers 16 residues. The CDR3 coding sequence is TGTGCCAGCAGTTTTCGTCTAGCGGGTAACACCGGGGAGCTGTTTTTT. It encodes CASSFRLAGNTGELFF.

This clonotype was counted many times. The chain joins TRBV9 to TRBJ2-5, with 7 bases fitting TRBD2. This CDR3 comprises 15 residues. Germline V gene data show CDR1 as SGDLS and CDR2 as YYNGEE. Trimming took 4 bases from V and 1 from J; bases not matched to a gene: 7. DNA of the CDR3: TGTGCCAGCAGCCACAGATGGGGGGGCCAAGAGACCCAGTACTTC. It specifies CASSHRWGGQETQYF.

In its sample, this clonotype was seen many times. The chain joins TRBV5-6 to TRBJ2-7, with D perhaps TRBD1 (7 bases). The CDR3 has 14 amino acids. CDR1 is SGHDT and CDR2 is YYEEEE in the germline V gene. V was trimmed by 3 bases and J by 3 bases, leaving 13 bases between them. Here the CDR3 reads CASSSGDRNYEQYF. DNA of the CDR3: TGTGCCAGCAGCTCGGGGGACAGAAACTACGAGCAGTACTTC.

This clonotype was seen only a few times. The chain couples TRBV7-9 to TRBJ1-5; 7 positions match TRBD1. CDR3 length: 15 residues. Germline V lookup: CDR1 SEHNR, CDR2 FQNEAQ (reference sequence). J lost 4 bases, V lost 6 bases, and 9 bases had no gene match. The CDR3 loop reads CASRLGQAPNQPQHF. DNA of the CDR3: TGTGCCAGCAGGCTCGGACAGGCCCCTAATCAGCCCCAGCATTTT.

The V and J genes are TRBV7-2 and TRBJ2-7, with 7 bases fitting TRBD1. Germline V gene data show CDR1 as SGHTA and CDR2 as FQGNSA. The trim removed 5 bases at V and 5 bases at J, leaving 9 bases unmatched. This CDR3 has 14 residues. The chain's CDR3 is CASSPLIRGNEQYF. The DNA of the CDR3 is TGTGCCAGCAGCCCTCTCATCAGGGGGAACGAGCAGTACTTC.

This clonotype came up a few times. V and J are TRBV9 and TRBJ2-2, with D unclear. This CDR3 region has 16 residues. Per the germline V gene, CDR1 is SGDLS and CDR2 is YYNGEE. V lost 0 bases, J lost 3 bases, and 12 bases lay in between. CDR3 in amino acids: CASSVAADEYTGELFF. The DNA of the CDR3 is TGTGCCAGCAGCGTAGCCGCAGACGAGTACACCGGGGAGCTGTTTTTT.

This clonotype was seen only a few times. The gene calls are TRBV11-2 and TRBJ2-7; no clear D. CDR1 is SGHAT and CDR2 is FQNNGV in the germline V gene. This CDR3 contains 15 residues. With 6 bases removed from V and 2 bases from J, the gap between germline ends came to 17 bases. The CDR3 loop is CASRATSLPPYEQYF. DNA of the CDR3: TGTGCCAGCAGGGCCACTTCATTACCCCCCTACGAGCAGTACTTC.

V and J are TRBV7-6 and TRBJ2-2; 15 nucleotides align to TRBD2. The CDR3 length is 19 residues. The V and J ends lost 5 bases and 3 bases, in that order; junction bases with no gene match: 10. CDR1 and CDR2 from the germline V gene are SGHVS and FNYEAQ. CDR3 bases: TGTGCCAGCAGCGGGACTCGGACTAGCGGGAGGGGAGACACCGGGGAGCTGTTTTTT. Protein: CASSGTRTSGRGDTGELFF.

The CDR3 region is CASSVRGDRSSYEQYF. The CDR3 region has the DNA TGTGCCAGTAGTGTACGGGGTGACAGATCCTCCTACGAGCAGTACTTC. V and J are TRBV19 and TRBJ2-7; D may match TRBD1 or TRBD2 (5 bases each). The CDR3 is 16 amino acids. CDR1 is LNHDA, CDR2 SQIVND, per germline (reference sequence). Trimming took 5 bases from V and 0 from J, leaving 17 bases between them.

The table lists this clonotype with many counts. The chain couples TRBV20-1 to TRBJ2-7, with 8 nucleotides matching TRBD1. The CDR3 totals 12 residues. Germline V gene lookup returns CDR1 DFQATT and CDR2 SNEGSKA (reference sequence). V lost 3 bases, J lost 6 bases, and 4 bases stayed unmatched. The DNA for the CDR3 is TGCAGTGCTAGGGGACAGGTCGGCGAGCAGTACTTC. Residues: CSARGQVGEQYF.

This clonotype appeared many times. The CDR3 bases are TGTGCCAGCAGCTTAAGGGGTCAGGGCTTCCAAGAGACCCAGTACTTC. Protein sequence: CASSLRGQGFQETQYF. The V and J genes are TRBV13 and TRBJ2-5; tentative D call: TRBD1 (5 bases). Germline V gives CDR1 PRHDT, CDR2 FYEKMQ (reference sequence). The CDR3 spans 16 residues. V shed 2 bases and J shed 1 base, with 14 bases lying between them.

Comment on this clonotype: A read error may explain this, as a much larger clone is one base away. The chain carries TRBV6-1 and TRBJ2-5; D not certain. This CDR3 contains 13 residues. The germline CDR1 and CDR2 sequences are MNHNS and SASEGT. Trimming removed 5 bases at V and 4 bases at J, with 11 bases between. The CDR3 loop reads CASSPPIIETQYF. In nucleotides, the CDR3 is TGTGCCAGCAGTCCCCCGATCATAGAGACCCAGTACTTC.

There are a few counts of this clonotype. A much larger clonotype is one base distant, so this may be a read error. This chain uses TRBV19 with TRBJ2-7; a possible D gene is TRBD1 (6 bases). CDR1 is LNHDA, CDR2 SQIVND, per germline (reference sequence). The CDR3 contains 12 residues. The CDR3 region has the DNA TGTGCCAGTAGTACTAACAGGGACGAGCAGCACTTC. This codes for CASSTNRDEQHF.

The J gene is TRBJ2-2, the V gene TRBV10-3; either TRBD1 or TRBD2 may fit D (5 bases each). This CDR3 comprises 16 residues. Per germline, CDR1 ENHRY and CDR2 SYGVKD. The V end was cut by 3 bases, the J end by 3 bases, with 14 bases between. CDR3 DNA sequence: TGTGCCATCAGTGATCCCCGGGACGGCGACACCGGGGAGCTGTTTTTT. This gives the protein CAISDPRDGDTGELFF.

As regards this clonotype: A read error is possible here, since a much larger clone lies one base away. This chain joins TRBV29-1 and TRBJ2-7; 9 positions match TRBD1. Germline V gives CDR1 SQVTM, CDR2 ANQGSEA. The CDR3 covers 13 residues. CDR3 residues: CSVEADRGYGQYF. In DNA form, the CDR3 reads TGCAGCGTGGAAGCGGACAGGGGCTACGGGCAGTACTTC.

This clonotype was recorded at least ten times. The chain employs TRBV2 and TRBJ1-5; D perhaps matches TRBD1 (6 bases). Trimming took 6 bases from V and 9 from J, leaving 15 bases between them. CDR1 is SNHLY, CDR2 FYNNEI, per germline. The CDR3 is made up of 13 amino acids. As DNA, the CDR3 is TGTGCCAGCAGGGGACCGACAGGCCGGCCCCAGCATTTT. Protein sequence: CASRGPTGRPQHF.